This T cell receptor beta chain was obtained from a study of CD8 T cells in ankylosing spondylitis (dated by TCRdb to about 2017). Background for the entire study: The study profiled T cell receptor beta repertoires in healthy donors and ankylosing spondylitis patients to find disease-linked TCR variants. Peripheral blood samples were taken, and synovial fluid was additionally collected from ankylosing spondylitis patients. The whole study cohort included some 100 healthy donors and around 25 ankylosing spondylitis patients.

The sequencer was an Illumina HiSeq 2500. Quantitative 5'-RACE with molecular barcodes was the method used to prepare the TCR beta libraries. The authors' pipeline ran thus. To identify disease-linked TCR variants, a new computational method was used, one built on a probabilistic model of VDJ rearrangement. TCRdb cleaned the public reads at Q25 with fastp, built clones with MiXCR and kept in-frame beta chains. Under each unique CDR3 protein, matching rows form one entry showing the most common genes and DNA. TCRdb assigned the V and J calls; the authors' analysis was not used. In all, the sample holds 100,000 to 150,000 distinct CDR3 sequences, and around 9% of those were seen once. In total, the top ten clones hold 3.3% of the sample. For this chain, trimming is 6 bases at the V end and 10 bases at the J end, and the number of junction bases without a gene match is 11. From cysteine to phenylalanine, the CDR3 is 15 amino acids long. Only CDR3 DNA is held: 45 bases, read in frame from base 1.

The full study reports these points: A CD8+ phenotype was shown by the disease-linked clones, which were found at relatively low frequencies in peripheral blood. The disease-linked clones were reported to be significantly enriched in matched synovial fluid samples from ankylosing spondylitis patients. A TCR beta motif of roughly 8 highly homologous amino acid variants appeared characteristic of blood from ankylosing spondylitis patients. Some motif variants were previously reported in synovial fluid and blood of reactive arthritis patients, suggesting common disease-initiation mechanisms.

This clonotype was found a few times. Its binding antigen is unknown. Base qualities were left out, and no much larger clone turns up one base away. The receptor comes from a male donor with ankylosing spondylitis or in good health (not recorded which). The chain is assembled from TRBV12-3 or TRBV12-4 and TRBJ1-6, with TRBD1 identical over 8 junction bases. Source material: blood, either unsorted or a sorted T cell fraction (not recorded which). For the CDR3, the sequence is CASRPTTGDRSPLHF. In nucleotide form, the sequence is TGTGCCAGCAGACCTACGACAGGGGACCGCTCACCCCTCCACTTT.